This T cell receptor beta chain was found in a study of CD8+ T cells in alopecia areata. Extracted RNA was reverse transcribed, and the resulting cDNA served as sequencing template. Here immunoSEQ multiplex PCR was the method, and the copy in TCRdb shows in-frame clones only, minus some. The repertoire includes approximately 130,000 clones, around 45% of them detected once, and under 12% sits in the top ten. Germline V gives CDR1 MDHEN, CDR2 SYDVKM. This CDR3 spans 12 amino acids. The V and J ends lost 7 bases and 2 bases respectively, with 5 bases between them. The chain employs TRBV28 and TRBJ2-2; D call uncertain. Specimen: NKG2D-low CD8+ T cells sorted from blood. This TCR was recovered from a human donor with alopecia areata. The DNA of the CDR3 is TGTGCCAGCACAGCTAACACCGGGGAGCTGTTTTTT. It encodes CASTANTGELFF.